One sample yielded the 31 T cell receptor beta chains listed below, sequenced in a study of spatial heterogeneity in lung cancer. MiXCR, applied by TCRdb to the 5' RACE reads, yields one record per CDR3 protein. The sample lists about 43,000 distinct CDR3 sequences; about 23% were seen once. This sample's time point: blood at routine non-recurrence follow-up after resection. This specimen consisted of PBMCs, obtained at follow-up. These receptors all stem from a female donor with early-stage non-small cell lung cancer.

DNA of the CDR3: TGCGCCAGCAGCTGGGACAGGGGCTACGAGCAGTACTTC. Its translation is CASSWDRGYEQYF. The V call is TRBV5-1, the J call TRBJ2-7; the match to TRBD1 covers 10 bases. The junction had 0 bases not matched to a gene; V was cut back by 3 bases and J by 3 bases. The CDR3 loop spans 13 amino acids. Germline values: CDR1 SGHRS, CDR2 YFSETQ.

V gene TRBV5-1 combines with J gene TRBJ2-7, with 10 bases lining up with TRBD1. Trimming cost V 4 bases and J 3 bases; bases outside gene matches: 4. CDR1 is SGHRS and CDR2 is YFSETQ in the germline V gene. This CDR3 spans 14 amino acids. CDR3 protein: CASSPRDRGYEQYF. The CDR3 nucleotides read TGCGCCAGCAGCCCCCGGGACAGGGGCTACGAGCAGTACTTC.

The sample holds many counts of this clonotype. V gene TRBV10-3 combines with J gene TRBJ2-3; 7 bases match TRBD2. Germline CDR1 and CDR2: ENHRY and SYGVKD. The V gene end was trimmed by 10 bases and the J gene end by 0 bases; junction bases not matched to a gene: 4. CDR3 length: 13 amino acids. The CDR3 here is CATLAASTDTQYF. Here the CDR3 DNA reads TGTGCCACCCTAGCGGCAAGCACAGATACGCAGTATTTT.

This clonotype was observed at least ten times. This chain uses TRBV12-3 or TRBV12-4 with TRBJ2-6, with D possibly TRBD1 on 5 matching bases. The CDR3 is made up of 17 amino acids. Between the trimmed V and J ends, which lost 4 bases and 0 bases, there was a span of 13 bases. In nucleotides, the CDR3 is TGTGCCAGCAGTTCCACAGGCGGTCCCTCTGGGGCCAACGTCCTGACTTTC. Translated: CASSSTGGPSGANVLTF.

This chain links TRBV4-1 with TRBJ2-5; no definite D call. V was clipped by 1 base and J by 5 bases, with 17 bases between them. The CDR3 consists of 16 residues. The germline V gene has CDR1 MGHRA and CDR2 YSYEKL. The CDR3 sequence: CASSQGLAHMGETQYF. The CDR3 DNA reads TGCGCCAGCAGCCAAGGTCTCGCGCATATGGGTGAGACCCAGTACTTC.

This clonotype was recorded many times. This rearrangement joins TRBV7-3 to TRBJ1-1, with D hard to call. Between the trimmed V and J ends, which lost 2 bases and 2 bases, there was a span of 12 bases. This CDR3 region has 15 residues. The germline V gene encodes CDR1 SGHTA and CDR2 FQGTGA. The CDR3 region is CASSLLSIRNTEAFF. The CDR3 region has the DNA TGTGCCAGCAGCTTACTCTCAATTAGAAACACTGAAGCTTTCTTT. Supplemented by reference TRBV7-3 and TRBJ1-1, the full variable domain reads GAGVSQTPSNKVTEKGKYVELRCDPISGHTALYWYRQSLGQGPEFLIYFQGTGAADDSGLPNDRFFAVRPEGSVSTLKIQRTERGDSAVYLCASSLLSIRNTEAFFGQGTRLTVV.

V is TRBV5-5 and J is TRBJ2-2; D may be TRBD2 (6 bases). The CDR3 totals 14 residues. The ends were cut back, 0 bases at V and 6 bases at J, with 9 bases in the middle. The germline CDR1 and CDR2 sequences are SGHKS and YYEKEE (reference sequence). The CDR3 nucleotides are TGTGCCAGCAGCTTGGGGGAGGCCTCCGGGGAGCTGTTTTTT. Its protein is CASSLGEASGELFF.

Only a few counts were recorded for this clonotype. J is TRBJ2-7 and V is TRBV9; 14 bases fit TRBD2. This CDR3 has 17 amino acids. The V and J ends lost 0 bases and 1 base, in that order; junction bases with no gene match: 3. Germline CDR1 SGDLS, CDR2 YYNGEE. This chain's CDR3 is CASSVGWTSGGSYEQYF. The DNA of the CDR3 is TGTGCCAGCAGCGTAGGTTGGACTAGCGGGGGGTCCTACGAGCAGTACTTC.

This clonotype was counted a single time. The gene calls are TRBV7-2 and TRBJ2-7; TRBD2 matches 7 bases. The CDR3 covers 15 residues. Germline assignment: CDR1 SGHTA and CDR2 FQGNSA. V shed 3 bases and J 0 bases; nucleotides not matched to a gene: 5. CDR3 protein: CASSFFGGSSYEQYF. The CDR3 nucleotides are TGTGCCAGCAGCTTTTTCGGCGGGAGCTCCTACGAGCAGTACTTC. The whole variable domain, filled in from reference TRBV7-2 and TRBJ2-7, reads GAGVSQSPSNKVTEKGKDVELRCDPISGHTALYWYRQSLGQGLEFLIYFQGNSAPDKSGLPSDRFSAERTGGSVSTLTIQRTQQEDSAVYLCASSFFGGSSYEQYFGPGTRLTVT.

This clonotype was recorded a few times. The chain couples TRBV20-1 to TRBJ2-1; no clear D. Deletions cut 7 bases from V and 5 bases from J, with 9 bases between. The germline gives CDR1 DFQATT, CDR2 SNEGSKA (reference sequence). The CDR3 loop spans 11 amino acids. CDR3 sequence reads: CSVSSHNEQFF. The CDR3 DNA follows: TGCAGTGTAAGCAGTCACAATGAGCAGTTCTTC.

This rearrangement joins TRBV7-2 to TRBJ1-3; the D gene is possibly TRBD1 (6 bases). V lost 5 bases, J lost 4 bases, and 12 bases lay in between. This CDR3 has 14 residues. Germline values: CDR1 SGHTA, CDR2 FQGNSA. As DNA, the CDR3 is TGTGCCAGCAGCGCAGGACAGACGGGAAACACCATATATTTT. Protein product: CASSAGQTGNTIYF.

The genes are TRBV7-9 and TRBJ1-1; no reliable D call. The germline CDR1 and CDR2 sequences are SEHNR and FQNEAQ (reference sequence). This CDR3 contains 19 residues. V lost 2 bases to trimming and J lost 0 bases, with 22 bases between them. This CDR3 reads CASSLFVLGDLGLNTEAFF. CDR3 DNA sequence: TGTGCCAGCAGCTTATTTGTTCTAGGAGATCTAGGGCTGAACACTGAAGCTTTCTTT.

The rearrangement links TRBV7-2 to TRBJ2-3, with 8 bases lining up with TRBD2. Germline assignment: CDR1 SGHTA and CDR2 FQGNSA. The junction had 7 bases not matched to a gene; V was cut back by 2 bases and J by 3 bases. CDR3 length: 16 amino acids. CDR3 DNA: TGTGCCAGCAGCTTAAGCGGGAGCAAAAGGACAGATACGCAGTATTTT. Protein product: CASSLSGSKRTDTQYF. Variable domain in full (rest from reference TRBV7-2 and TRBJ2-3): GAGVSQSPSNKVTEKGKDVELRCDPISGHTALYWYRQSLGQGLEFLIYFQGNSAPDKSGLPSDRFSAERTGGSVSTLTIQRTQQEDSAVYLCASSLSGSKRTDTQYFGPGTRLTVL.

The sample holds a few counts of this clonotype. The chain joins TRBV6-5 to TRBJ2-7; TRBD2 might be the D (5 bases). Trimming shortened V by 2 bases and J by 3 bases, and 14 bases separated the two germline ends. Germline CDR1 reads MNHEY; CDR2 reads SVGAGI. The CDR3 runs 15 residues. In nucleotides, the CDR3 is TGTGCCAGCAGTTACGGAAACCCCGGGAACTACGAGCAGTACGTC. It specifies CASSYGNPGNYEQYV.

The chain joins TRBV19 to TRBJ2-6, with 9 bases that match TRBD1. Trimming cost V 6 bases and J 0 bases; bases outside gene matches: 6. CDR1 and CDR2 from the germline V gene are LNHDA and SQIVND (reference sequence). The CDR3 loop spans 17 amino acids. CDR3 protein: CASRRGQGISGANVLTF. For the CDR3, the DNA is TGTGCCAGTAGGAGGGGACAGGGAATCTCTGGGGCCAACGTCCTGACTTTC.

The V gene is TRBV25-1, the J gene TRBJ2-7; 10 bases align to TRBD1. J gave up 7 bases and V 8 bases, and 5 bases lay outside the gene matches. The V gene's germline CDR1 is MGHDK and CDR2 SYGVNS. The CDR3 covers 12 residues. CDR3 region: CASQDRGSEQYF. In DNA form, the CDR3 reads TGTGCCAGCCAGGACAGGGGGAGTGAGCAGTACTTC.

The rearrangement links TRBV6-2 or TRBV6-3 to TRBJ2-7, with 11 bases aligning to TRBD2. Trimming removed 5 bases from V and 5 bases from J; junction bases left unmatched: 5. This CDR3 spans 14 amino acids. Germline-derived CDR1 and CDR2 are MNHEY and SVGEGT. In nucleotides, the CDR3 is TGTGCCAGCAGTCAGACTAGCGGGGCAAACGAGCAGTACTTC. Translating gives CASSQTSGANEQYF.

This clonotype appeared many times. The chain employs TRBV6-2 or TRBV6-3 and TRBJ2-7; D unresolved. Between the trimmed V and J ends, which lost 4 bases and 7 bases, there was a span of 11 bases. The CDR3 sequence is 12 residues long. CDR1 MNHEY and CDR2 SVGEGT come from the germline V gene. The CDR3: CASSSLTSEQYF. CDR3 nucleotide sequence: TGTGCCAGCAGTTCCTTGACTTCGGAGCAGTACTTC.

The sample holds many counts of this clonotype. This chain joins TRBV11-2 and TRBJ2-5; TRBD1 matches at 9 bases. CDR1 and CDR2 (germline): SGHAT, FQNNGV. There are 13 residues in the CDR3. The V and J ends lost 5 bases and 4 bases, in that order; junction bases with no gene match: 2. CDR3 in amino acids: CASSQGQGETQYF. The CDR3 nucleotides read TGTGCCAGCAGCCAGGGACAGGGAGAGACCCAGTACTTC.

V gene TRBV19 combines with J gene TRBJ2-4; 11 bases map to TRBD2. With V trimmed by 7 bases and J by 3 bases, 20 bases remained unmatched. Per germline, CDR1 LNHDA and CDR2 SQIVND (reference sequence). There are 20 residues in the CDR3. The CDR3 loop is CASTLSPPLAGVEGKNIQYF. The CDR3 nucleotides read TGTGCCAGTACACTCTCCCCCCCACTAGCGGGAGTAGAAGGCAAAAACATTCAGTACTTC.

The chain uses TRBV29-1 and TRBJ2-1; D may be TRBD2 (7 bases). The germline V gene encodes CDR1 SQVTM and CDR2 ANQGSEA. Trimming left V 7 bases short and J 10 bases short, with 17 bases between. The CDR3 consists of 12 residues. In DNA, the CDR3 is TGCAGCGCCGGAACGGGGGGCGGGGAGCAGTTCTTC. Translating gives CSAGTGGGEQFF.

This rearrangement joins TRBV10-3 to TRBJ2-6; possible D gene TRBD1, 5 bases. CDR1 is ENHRY and CDR2 is SYGVKD in the germline V gene. The CDR3 spans 15 residues. The V gene lost 8 bases and the J gene lost 0 bases, with 11 bases spanning the gap. CDR3 region: CAISQEYSGANVLTF. For the CDR3, the DNA is TGTGCCATCTCACAGGAATACTCTGGGGCCAACGTCCTGACTTTC.

The chain employs TRBV9 and TRBJ1-1; a possible D gene is TRBD1 (6 bases). V lost 1 base and J 6 bases, leaving 10 bases between the germline ends. The germline V gene encodes CDR1 SGDLS and CDR2 YYNGEE. This CDR3 has 13 amino acids. The CDR3, as DNA: TGTGCCAGCAGCGTATCCGGACAGTCTGAAGCTTTCTTT. Protein product: CASSVSGQSEAFF.

This clonotype was counted ten times or more. CDR3 DNA sequence: TGTGCCAGCAGCTTGGCCGGAGTTGATGAGCAGTTCTTC. Its protein product is CASSLAGVDEQFF. The chain recombines TRBV11-2 with TRBJ2-1; D is unclear. Trimming pared 3 bases from V and 8 bases from J, leaving 11 bases between. From germline, CDR1 is SGHAT and CDR2 FQNNGV. The CDR3 sequence is 13 residues long.

The V and J genes are TRBV12-3 or TRBV12-4 and TRBJ2-4; possibly TRBD2 for D (7 bases). Between the trimmed V and J ends, which lost 6 bases and 3 bases, there was a span of 15 bases. The CDR3 spans 15 residues. CDR3: CASSLWGGGKNIQYF. The DNA of the CDR3 is TGTGCCAGCAGCCTATGGGGGGGCGGCAAAAACATTCAGTACTTC.

This clonotype came up many times. The genes are TRBV28 and TRBJ2-1; weak D call: TRBD1 (6 bases). V lost 1 base and J 10 bases, leaving 11 bases between the germline ends. The CDR3 totals 13 residues. CDR1 MDHEN and CDR2 SYDVKM come from the germline V gene. Here the CDR3 DNA reads TGTGCCAGCAGTTTATCCCTTGACAGGGAGCAGTTCTTC. Translation gives CASSLSLDREQFF.

This rearrangement joins TRBV7-9 to TRBJ1-5, with TRBD1 matching 9 bases. The CDR3 consists of 15 residues. V dropped 5 bases and J dropped 5; count of bases not matched to a gene: 7. Germline lookup yields CDR1 SEHNR and CDR2 FQNEAQ (reference sequence). The CDR3 region is CASSPPGQGYQPQHF. CDR3 DNA: TGTGCCAGCAGCCCCCCGGGACAGGGTTATCAGCCCCAGCATTTT.

There are a few counts of this clonotype. The rearrangement links TRBV2 to TRBJ2-3; D might be TRBD2 (6 bases). Germline assignment: CDR1 SNHLY and CDR2 FYNNEI. Trimming cost V 4 bases and J 7 bases, with 12 bases left between them. There are 13 residues in the CDR3. CDR3 region: CASSGRELYTQYF. In DNA form, the CDR3 reads TGTGCCAGCAGTGGACGGGAGCTATATACGCAGTATTTT.

This clonotype was observed once. This chain joins TRBV12-3 or TRBV12-4 and TRBJ1-5, with D maybe TRBD1 (5 bases). The CDR3 consists of 17 residues. V was pared by 7 bases and J by 4 bases, with 23 bases between. The CDR3 sequence is CASNLADRQGINQPQHF. The CDR3 DNA follows: TGTGCCAGCAACCTCGCGGACCGGCAGGGAATAAATCAGCCCCAGCATTTT.

This clonotype was detected a few times. The chain is built from TRBV5-1 and TRBJ2-2; D is possibly TRBD2 (6 bases). V lost 2 bases and J 0 bases, leaving 8 bases between the germline ends. This CDR3 is 15 amino acids long. CDR1 and CDR2 from the germline V gene are SGHRS and YFSETQ. CDR3 nucleotides: TGCGCCAGCAGCTTACTAGCAACGAACACCGGGGAGCTGTTTTTT. This codes for CASSLLATNTGELFF.

This chain links TRBV29-1 with TRBJ2-6; no reliable D call. With 1 base removed from V and 2 bases from J, the gap between germline ends came to 3 bases. CDR3 length: 13 residues. From germline, CDR1 is SQVTM and CDR2 ANQGSEA. The CDR3 nucleotides are TGCAGCGTTGAAGCGGCTGGGGCCAACGTCCTGACTTTC. Translated: CSVEAAGANVLTF.